Below are 17 T cell receptor beta chains sequenced from a single sample in a study of CD8+ T cells in alopecia areata. After isolation, RNA underwent reverse transcription to generate cDNA as the sequencing template. Clones were read by immunoSEQ multiplex PCR, and TCRdb kept only the in-frame ones, dropping some. Of 190,000 or so clones in the sample, 45% to 75% are singletons; the top ten hold 3% to 4%. The treatment here: oral pan-JAK inhibitor, 5-10 mg twice daily. This material consisted of CD4+ T cells sorted from blood, taken at week 4, from a patient treated with tofacitinib. These TCRs come from a human donor with alopecia areata.

This clone was recorded a few times. The CDR3: CASSLGGRGDSYNEQFF. The CDR3 DNA sequence: TGTGCCAGCAGCTTGGGTGGTCGGGGAGACTCCTACAATGAGCAGTTCTTC. The J gene is TRBJ2-1, the V gene TRBV5-6, with D possibly TRBD2 on 5 matching bases. V dropped 0 bases and J dropped 0 bases, with 13 bases sitting between them. From germline, CDR1 is SGHDT and CDR2 YYEEEE. The CDR3 sequence is 17 residues long.

This chain uses TRBV29-1 with TRBJ1-1; TRBD1 might be the D (6 bases). This CDR3 has 11 residues. Trimming took 6 bases from V and 4 from J, leaving 9 bases between them. Germline V gives CDR1 SQVTM, CDR2 ANQGSEA. DNA of the CDR3: TGCAGCGTCCAGGGGACCACTGAAGCTTTCTTT. Translated: CSVQGTTEAFF. The full variable domain, rest sourced from reference TRBV29-1 and TRBJ1-1, is SAVISQKPSRDICQRGTSLTIQCQVDSQVTMMFWYRQQPGQSLTLIATANQGSEATYESGFVIDKFPISRPNLTFSTLTVSNMSPEDSSIYLCSVQGTTEAFFGQGTRLTVV.

This rearrangement joins TRBV20-1 to TRBJ2-1; a possible D gene is TRBD2 (6 bases). CDR3 length equals 11 residues. Per germline, CDR1 DFQATT and CDR2 SNEGSKA (reference sequence). V lost 6 bases to trimming and J lost 8 bases, with 11 bases between them. As DNA, the CDR3 is TGCAGTGCGATCAGGGAGGATGAGCAGTTCTTC. It is translated as CSAIREDEQFF.

V is TRBV29-1 and J is TRBJ2-1, with D possibly being TRBD1 (6 bases). Germline lookup yields CDR1 SQVTM and CDR2 ANQGSEA. The CDR3 extends over 14 amino acids. Trimming took 2 bases from V and 6 from J, leaving 14 bases between them. The CDR3 here is CSVENRGSTNEQFF. The CDR3 nucleotides are TGCAGCGTTGAAAATAGGGGGTCAACCAATGAGCAGTTCTTC.

The V gene is TRBV5-1, the J gene TRBJ1-2; tentative D call: TRBD1 (5 bases). This CDR3 has 12 amino acids. V was cut by 4 bases and J by 3 bases, with 7 bases left in between. Germline-derived CDR1 and CDR2 are SGHRS and YFSETQ. The CDR3 here is CASSMGDYGYTF. In DNA form, the CDR3 reads TGCGCCAGCAGCATGGGGGACTATGGCTACACCTTC. Combining the CDR3 with reference TRBV5-1 and TRBJ1-2 gives the whole variable domain KAGVTQTPRYLIKTRGQQVTLSCSPISGHRSVSWYQQTPGQGLQFLFEYFSETQRNKGNFPGRFSGRQFSNSRSEMNVSTLELGDSALYLCASSMGDYGYTFGSGTRLTVV.

The CDR3 nucleotides read TGTGCCAGCAGTTACTCTGGACAGGAGCCACAGTACTTC. Its translation: CASSYSGQEPQYF. The rearrangement links TRBV6-5 to TRBJ2-4; the match to TRBD1 covers 7 bases. The CDR3 sequence is 13 residues long. Per the germline V gene, CDR1 is MNHEY and CDR2 is SVGAGI. V gave up 0 bases and J gave up 13 bases; unmatched junction bases: 6.

The genes are TRBV11-1 and TRBJ2-1, with TRBD2 identical over 10 bases. The CDR3 is 14 amino acids. V lost 5 bases to trimming and J lost 6 bases; unmatched junction nucleotides: 4. Germline-derived CDR1 and CDR2 are SGHAT and FQDESV (reference sequence). CDR3 sequence reads: CASSPWTSGNEQFF. In DNA, the CDR3 is TGTGCCAGCAGCCCATGGACTAGCGGCAATGAGCAGTTCTTC.

This clone occurred a few times. V is TRBV4-1 and J is TRBJ1-6, with D uncertain. Per germline, CDR1 MGHRA and CDR2 YSYEKL. The CDR3 length is 16 residues. Trimming removed 1 base at V and 0 bases at J, with 7 bases between. The CDR3 nucleotides are TGCGCCAGCAGCCAAGTGCCAAGCTCCTATAATTCACCCCTCCACTTT. As protein: CASSQVPSSYNSPLHF.

This clone was picked up a small number of times. This sequence joins TRBV7-8 and TRBJ2-3; the D gene is possibly TRBD1 (5 bases). V was clipped by 1 base and J by 0 bases, with 5 bases between them. This CDR3 region has 14 residues. Germline V gene sequence: CDR1 SGHVS, CDR2 FQNEAQ. The CDR3 DNA is TGTGCCAGCAGCTTAGGACAGAGCACAGATACGCAGTATTTT. It translates to CASSLGQSTDTQYF.

The chain links TRBV7-9 to TRBJ2-3; 8 bases align to TRBD1. Germline V gene data show CDR1 as SEHNR and CDR2 as FQNEAQ (reference sequence). The CDR3 spans 15 residues. The trim removed 6 bases at V and 3 bases at J, leaving 8 bases unmatched. CDR3 protein: CASSPGTGRTDTQYF. Written as DNA, the CDR3 is TGTGCCAGCAGTCCCGGGACAGGCAGGACAGATACGCAGTATTTT.

The genes are TRBV2 and TRBJ2-7; the D gene is possibly TRBD1 (5 bases). Trimming took off 8 bases at V and 10 bases at J, with 15 bases between the two ends. Per germline, CDR1 SNHLY and CDR2 FYNNEI. This CDR3 has 11 residues. CDR3: CASGNRQLQYF. CDR3 DNA sequence: TGTGCCAGCGGCAACAGACAGTTACAGTACTTC.

The chain joins TRBV30 to TRBJ1-2; 7 positions agree with TRBD1. This CDR3 has 12 residues. Germline V lookup: CDR1 GTSNPN, CDR2 SVGIG (reference sequence). V trimming: 5 bases; J trimming: 2 bases; junction bases outside the gene matches: 2. The CDR3 is CAWATGNYGYTF. The CDR3 region has the DNA TGTGCCTGGGCGACAGGGAACTATGGCTACACCTTC.

This clone was recorded a few times. The chain combines TRBV5-1 with TRBJ2-5; possibly TRBD1 or TRBD2 for D (6 bases each). CDR3 length: 16 residues. The germline V and J ends were trimmed by 1 base and 4 bases, with 17 bases remaining between them. Germline V CDR1 and CDR2: SGHRS, YFSETQ. CDR3: CASSLSRPGAVETQYF. In DNA, the CDR3 is TGCGCCAGCAGCTTGAGTAGGCCGGGGGCCGTAGAGACCCAGTACTTC.

This clone appeared a few times. The V gene is TRBV29-1, the J gene TRBJ1-2; D is perhaps TRBD1 (5 bases). CDR3 length: 14 amino acids. Trimming took 0 bases from V and 2 from J, leaving 10 bases between them. CDR1 SQVTM and CDR2 ANQGSEA come from the germline V gene. This chain's CDR3 is CSVEDPGENYGYTF. For the CDR3, the DNA is TGCAGCGTTGAAGATCCGGGGGAGAACTATGGCTACACCTTC.

J is TRBJ1-5 and V is TRBV19; 7 bases fit TRBD1. The V gene end was trimmed by 3 bases and the J gene end by 4 bases; junction bases not matched to a gene: 0. CDR1 LNHDA and CDR2 SQIVND come from the germline V gene (reference sequence). CDR3 length equals 13 residues. The DNA for the CDR3 is TGTGCCAGTAGTATGGGACAGAATCAGCCCCAGCATTTT. This encodes CASSMGQNQPQHF.

The chain combines TRBV20-1 with TRBJ2-7; D gene uncertain. The CDR3 runs 10 residues. Germline loops: CDR1 DFQATT, CDR2 SNEGSKA (reference sequence). V lost 4 bases to trimming and J lost 5 bases, with 6 bases between them. CDR3 loop: CSAMRNEQYF. The CDR3 DNA sequence: TGCAGTGCTATGAGAAACGAGCAGTACTTC.

The chain combines TRBV4-1 with TRBJ2-3; D gene unclear. The CDR3 contains 15 residues. Deletions cut 0 bases from V and 4 bases from J, with 11 bases between. Germline assignment: CDR1 MGHRA and CDR2 YSYEKL. The CDR3: CASSQDNRGSDTQYF. CDR3 in DNA: TGCGCCAGCAGCCAAGATAATCGCGGCTCAGATACGCAGTATTTT.